The rows below give T cell receptor beta chains drawn from one sample of a study of T-cell reconstitution after alpha-beta-depleted transplantation in children. TCRdb analysed the PCR reads with MiXCR anew, one entry per CDR3 protein. The sample holds some 300,000 distinct CDR3 sequences, around 7.3% seen once. Sample: peripheral blood, taken 360 days after TCRalphabeta/CD19-depleted stem cell transplant. The origin of the receptors is a female patient between 2 and 15 years old who had a stem cell transplant for Fanconi anemia, so the T cells may come from the graft donor. Both conserved end residues are part of each CDR3. D genes are given only for firm matches. Size is stated for part of the rows, as once, few or many counts, or as a class when the clone is expanded.

D	J	V	size	DNA	CDR3
TRBD2	TRBJ2-5	TRBV6-5	few	TGTGCCAGCAGCCGCCGGAGCGGGGGGGCCAAAGAGACCCAGTACTTC	CASSRRSGGAKETQYF
.	TRBJ2-1	TRBV9	many	TGTGCCAGCAGCGCAGAAGGGGATGAGCAGTTCTTC	CASSAEGDEQFF
TRBD1	TRBJ1-1	TRBV7-6	many	TGTGCCAGCAGCTTGGGACAGGGGGTCACTGAAGCTTTCTTT	CASSLGQGVTEAFF
.	TRBJ2-3	TRBV14	few	TGTGCCAGCAGCCTCAGAAGGACGGGGTCCCTCACAGATACGCAGTATTTT	CASSLRRTGSLTDTQYF
TRBD2	TRBJ2-1	TRBV6-1	many	TGTGCCAGCAGTGATGTCCGCGGGAGAGGGAATGAGCAGTTCTTC	CASSDVRGRGNEQFF
TRBD2	TRBJ2-7	TRBV7-3	.	TGTGCCAGCAGCCCCGACGGTAGCGGGAGTTACGAGCAGTACTTC	CASSPDGSGSYEQYF
.	TRBJ2-7	TRBV6-5	.	TGTGCCAGCAGTTACGGGGGCGGCACCTACGAGCAGTACTTC	CASSYGGGTYEQYF
.	TRBJ1-2	TRBV20-1	few	TGCAGTGCTAGAGATCTCGCTAGGCGAGTAGGCTACACCTTC	CSARDLARRVGYTF
TRBD2	TRBJ2-2	TRBV29-1	many	TGCAGCGTGTGGGGGGAGCGGGAGGGCCAGGGCACCGGGGAGCTGTTTTTT	CSVWGEREGQGTGELFF
TRBD2	TRBJ2-3	TRBV9	.	TGTGCCAGCCCCAGGATGCCTAGCGGGAGGGCCGCAGATACGCAGTATTTT	CASPRMPSGRAADTQYF
TRBD1	TRBJ2-1	TRBV7-8	few	TGTGCCAGCAGCTTCGACAGGGGGATGGCGAAGTATGGCCACAATGAGCAGTTCTTC	CASSFDRGMAKYGHNEQFF
.	TRBJ2-5	TRBV15	many	TGTGCCACCAGCAGACCAAGAGAGACCCAGTACTTC	CATSRPRETQYF
.	TRBJ1-2	TRBV3-1	.	TGTGCCAGCAGCCAAGATCCGGAGGCTCTGTATGGCTACACCTTC	CASSQDPEALYGYTF